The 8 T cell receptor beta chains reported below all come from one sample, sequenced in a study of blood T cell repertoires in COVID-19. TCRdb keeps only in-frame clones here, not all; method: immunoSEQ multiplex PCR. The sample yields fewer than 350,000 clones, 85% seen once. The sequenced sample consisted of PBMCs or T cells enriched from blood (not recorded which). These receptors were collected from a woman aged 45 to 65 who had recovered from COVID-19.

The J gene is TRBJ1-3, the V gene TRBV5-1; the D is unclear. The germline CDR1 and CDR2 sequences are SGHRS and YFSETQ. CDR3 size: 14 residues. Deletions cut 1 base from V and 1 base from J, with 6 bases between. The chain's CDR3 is CASSLLESGNTIYF. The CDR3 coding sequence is TGCGCCAGCAGCTTGTTAGAATCTGGAAACACCATATATTTT.

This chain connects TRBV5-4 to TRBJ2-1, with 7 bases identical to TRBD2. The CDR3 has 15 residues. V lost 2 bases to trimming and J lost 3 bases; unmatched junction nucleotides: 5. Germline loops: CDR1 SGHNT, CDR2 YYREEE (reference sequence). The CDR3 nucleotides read TGTGCCAGCAGCTTACGTCTAGCGGACTACAATGAGCAGTTCTTC. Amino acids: CASSLRLADYNEQFF.

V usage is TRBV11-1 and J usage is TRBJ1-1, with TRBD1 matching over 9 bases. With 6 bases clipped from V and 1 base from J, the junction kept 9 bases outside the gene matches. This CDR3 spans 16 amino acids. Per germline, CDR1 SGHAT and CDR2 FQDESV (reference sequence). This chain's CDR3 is CASRTTGGSSNTEAFF. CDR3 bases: TGTGCCAGCAGAACCACAGGGGGCTCCTCGAACACTGAAGCTTTCTTT.

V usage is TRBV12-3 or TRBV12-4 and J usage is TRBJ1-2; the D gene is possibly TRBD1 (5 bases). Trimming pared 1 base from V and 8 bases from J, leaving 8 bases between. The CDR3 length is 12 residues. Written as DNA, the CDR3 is TGTGCCAGCAGTTTAGGGACACACGGCTACACCTTC. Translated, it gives CASSLGTHGYTF.

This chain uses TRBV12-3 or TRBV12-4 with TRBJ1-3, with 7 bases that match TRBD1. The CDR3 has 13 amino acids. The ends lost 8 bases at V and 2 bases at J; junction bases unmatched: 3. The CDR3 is CASRGTAGNTIYF. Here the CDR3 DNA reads TGTGCCAGCCGAGGGACAGCTGGAAACACCATATATTTT.

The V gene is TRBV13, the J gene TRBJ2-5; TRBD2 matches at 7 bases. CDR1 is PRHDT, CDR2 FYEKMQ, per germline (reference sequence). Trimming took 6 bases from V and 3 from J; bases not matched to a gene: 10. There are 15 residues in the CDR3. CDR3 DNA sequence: TGTGCCAGCAGTGCTCGCGGTGGGGGGGAAGAGACCCAGTACTTC. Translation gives CASSARGGGEETQYF.

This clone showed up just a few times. The DNA of the CDR3 is TGCGCCAGCAGCCCGGACACGTTTTCTAACTATGGCTACACCTTC. This codes for CASSPDTFSNYGYTF. J is TRBJ1-2 and V is TRBV5-1; D may be TRBD1 (5 bases). Trimming took 4 bases from V and 0 from J, leaving 13 bases between them. Germline V gives CDR1 SGHRS, CDR2 YFSETQ. The CDR3 extends over 15 amino acids.

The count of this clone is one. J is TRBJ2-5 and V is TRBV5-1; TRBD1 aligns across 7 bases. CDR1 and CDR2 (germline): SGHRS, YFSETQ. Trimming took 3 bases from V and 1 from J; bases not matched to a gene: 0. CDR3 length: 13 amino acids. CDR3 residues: CASSWDSQETQYF. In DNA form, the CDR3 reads TGCGCCAGCAGCTGGGACAGCCAAGAGACCCAGTACTTC.